The present entry profiles one T cell receptor beta chain with its context. These data come from a study of blood T cell repertoires in COVID-19. The protocol was immunoSEQ multiplex PCR, while the TCRdb copy is restricted to in-frame clones and leaves out a portion. The sample carries tens of thousands of clones, approximately 83% recorded once. Germline CDR1 reads LGHDT; CDR2 reads YNNKEL (reference sequence). Trimming removed 5 bases from V and 8 bases from J; junction bases left unmatched: 9. This CDR3 contains 14 residues. The V call is TRBV3-1 (or the pseudogene TRBV3-2), the J call TRBJ2-1, with 7 bases lining up with TRBD1. Material for sequencing was peripheral blood. The TCR sequence derives from a woman aged 55-75 years with acute or convalescent COVID-19. CDR3 sequence: CASSYRQGTDEQFF. For the CDR3, the DNA is TGTGCCAGCAGCTACCGACAGGGTACCGATGAGCAGTTCTTC.